Shown below are 15 T cell receptor beta chains from a single sample sequenced in a study of cytomegalovirus exposure and HLA in healthy donors. The PCR was carried out with 60 Vbeta primers and 13 Jbeta primers. The assay was immunoSEQ multiplex PCR, and TCRdb's table has in-frame clones only and misses some. The table includes 140,000 or so clones, roughly 65% detected once. Input material: PBMCs. These receptor sequences come from a man between 60 and 75 years old in good health and CMV-seronegative.

The rearrangement uses TRBV28 and TRBJ2-7; 9 bases fit TRBD2. Germline loops: CDR1 MDHEN, CDR2 SYDVKM. V gave up 4 bases and J gave up 6 bases; unmatched junction bases: 13. The CDR3 spans 16 residues. The CDR3 nucleotides read TGTGCCAGCAGTTATCGCGGGGGTAGCGGGAGTAGCGAGCAGTACTTC. Protein product: CASSYRGGSGSSEQYF.

The genes are TRBV15 and TRBJ1-5; D ambiguous. Germline V gene lookup returns CDR1 LNHNV and CDR2 YYDKDF (reference sequence). CDR3 length equals 14 residues. V shed 4 bases and J shed 4 bases, with 11 bases lying between them. The CDR3: CATSINALNQPQHF. The CDR3 nucleotides are TGTGCCACCAGCATAAATGCCCTAAATCAGCCCCAGCATTTT.

The chain carries TRBV7-2 and TRBJ2-7; 7 nucleotides line up with TRBD1. V shed 0 bases and J 7 bases; nucleotides not matched to a gene: 9. From germline, CDR1 is SGHTA and CDR2 FQGNSA. The CDR3 has 15 amino acids. DNA of the CDR3: TGTGCCAGCAGCTTAGCCCCCGACAGGGTCAAAGAGCAGTACTTC. Protein: CASSLAPDRVKEQYF. Variable domain in full (rest from reference TRBV7-2 and TRBJ2-7): GAGVSQSPSNKVTEKGKDVELRCDPISGHTALYWYRQSLGQGLEFLIYFQGNSAPDKSGLPSDRFSAERTGGSVSTLTIQRTQQEDSAVYLCASSLAPDRVKEQYFGPGTRLTVT.

The chain couples TRBV9 to TRBJ1-1, with 7 nucleotides matching TRBD1. This CDR3 has 18 residues. Germline CDR1 and CDR2: SGDLS and YYNGEE. Losses at the gene ends were 4 bases for V and 1 base for J; bases not matched to a gene: 16. In nucleotides, the CDR3 is TGTGCCAGCAGCCACCAATCTTCCTTGACAGGGCCGAACACTGAAGCTTTCTTT. Amino acid sequence: CASSHQSSLTGPNTEAFF.

In its sample, this clone was seen a few times. The chain combines TRBV28 with TRBJ1-1; TRBD1 agrees at 7 bases. This CDR3 has 13 residues. The ends lost 11 bases at V and 4 bases at J; junction bases unmatched: 10. Germline V lookup: CDR1 MDHEN, CDR2 SYDVKM. The CDR3: CAVKQGGSTEAFF. CDR3 DNA: TGTGCCGTTAAGCAGGGGGGTAGCACTGAAGCTTTCTTT.

Comment on this clone: The junction departs from the called germline gene at one end, perhaps through a read error. The chain combines TRBV29-1 with TRBJ2-3; D gene ambiguous. Germline V lookup: CDR1 SQVTM, CDR2 ANQGSEA. This CDR3 is built from 11 residues. CDR3 in DNA: TGCAGCGTTGAAGATCTCCCCCTCAGTATTTTT. It encodes CSVEDLPLSIF.

The chain uses TRBV7-2 and TRBJ2-7; 7 bases are a match to TRBD2. CDR1 and CDR2 (germline): SGHTA, FQGNSA. Trimming removed 1 base from V and 3 bases from J; junction bases left unmatched: 6. The CDR3 consists of 15 residues. The CDR3 DNA is TGTGCCAGCAGCTTAGTCATGGCGGGAGACTACGAGCAGTACTTC. Translated: CASSLVMAGDYEQYF.

The V gene is TRBV6-5, the J gene TRBJ2-3; 12 bases align to TRBD2. V shed 4 bases, J shed 4 bases, and the junction held 3 bases outside the gene matches. Germline CDR1 reads MNHEY; CDR2 reads SVGAGI. The CDR3 is 15 residues long. The CDR3 sequence is CASSSLAGGADTQYF. DNA for the CDR3: TGTGCCAGCAGTTCGCTAGCGGGAGGGGCAGATACGCAGTATTTT.

The V call is TRBV15, the J call TRBJ2-3; TRBD2 agrees at 14 bases. Trimming cost V 6 bases and J 6 bases; bases outside gene matches: 11. Germline CDR1 is LNHNV and CDR2 is YYDKDF (reference sequence). The CDR3 spans 17 residues. CDR3 sequence (DNA): TGTGCCACCAGGAAAACTGGGACTAGCGGGAGACGTGATACGCAGTATTTT. This sequence encodes CATRKTGTSGRRDTQYF.

This clone was observed a single time. The chain carries TRBV5-1 and TRBJ2-2; 14 bases align to TRBD2. The V segment lost 0 bases and the J segment 7 bases; nucleotides outside the gene matches: 11. CDR1 is SGHRS, CDR2 YFSETQ, per germline. This CDR3 region has 19 residues. The CDR3 loop is CASSLADVGLAGEGGELFF. The CDR3 DNA follows: TGCGCCAGCAGCTTGGCCGACGTGGGACTAGCGGGAGAGGGCGGGGAGCTGTTTTTT.

This clone has only one observation. The rearrangement joins TRBV28 to TRBJ2-2, with 9 nucleotides matching TRBD1. Germline V CDR1 and CDR2: MDHEN, SYDVKM. This CDR3 is built from 15 residues. Trimming cost V 5 bases and J 8 bases; bases outside gene matches: 9. CDR3 nucleotides: TGTGCCAGCAGTCCGTGGACAGGGGCGATGGGGGAGCTGTTTTTT. Translated: CASSPWTGAMGELFF.

In its sample, this clone was seen a few times. This chain connects TRBV19 to TRBJ1-1; D unclear. This CDR3 is 14 amino acids long. V lost 6 bases and J 0 bases, leaving 11 bases between the germline ends. Germline lookup yields CDR1 LNHDA and CDR2 SQIVND (reference sequence). The CDR3: CASRPLYMNTEAFF. The CDR3 nucleotides are TGTGCCAGTAGACCCCTATATATGAACACTGAAGCTTTCTTT.

The chain has TRBV6-1 and TRBJ2-1; 10 bases are a match to TRBD2. V lost 6 bases, J lost 6 bases, and 2 bases stayed unmatched. The germline V gene has CDR1 MNHNS and CDR2 SASEGT. The CDR3 is 13 amino acids. Written as DNA, the CDR3 is TGTGCCAGCAGGGCTAGCGGGAGCAATGAGCAGTTCTTC. Protein: CASRASGSNEQFF.

The chain employs TRBV29-1 and TRBJ2-2; possible D gene TRBD1, 6 bases. This CDR3 has 14 amino acids. Germline CDR1 is SQVTM and CDR2 is ANQGSEA. V lost 3 bases to trimming and J lost 5 bases, with 13 bases between them. This CDR3 is CSVDRAGDTGELFF. CDR3 nucleotides: TGCAGCGTTGATAGGGCAGGGGATACCGGGGAGCTGTTTTTT.

The rearrangement links TRBV4-3 to TRBJ2-7, with 7 nucleotides matching TRBD2. The CDR3 contains 18 residues. The J segment lost 2 bases and the V segment lost 0 bases, leaving 13 bases of the junction unmatched. Germline loops: CDR1 LGHNA, CDR2 YSLEER. The CDR3 protein is CASSQDLGSASGPYEQYF. As DNA, the CDR3 is TGCGCCAGCAGCCAAGATTTAGGGTCAGCTAGCGGTCCCTACGAGCAGTACTTC.